This TCR beta chain emerged from a study of cytotoxic CD8 clonotypes in ibrutinib-treated CLL. For the study at large: Response material was collected after a median approximately 12 months of treatment, range 6 to 36.

V dropped 2 bases and J dropped 0 bases, with 17 bases sitting between them. The germline gives CDR1 GTSNPN, CDR2 SVGIG (reference sequence). The length of the CDR3 is 17 residues. Assay used: immunoSEQ multiplex PCR; TCRdb lists only in-frame clones, some missing. The sample lists 90,000 to 95,000 clones; 60% to 80% were seen once. Library input was about 2 micrograms of DNA from cryopreserved PBMCs. The rearrangement uses TRBV30 and TRBJ1-5, with a possible D match to TRBD1 (5 bases). Material: PBMCs, obtained after 24 months of ibrutinib treatment. This TCR derives from a human donor with chronic lymphocytic leukemia. Here the CDR3 reads CAWSPGSPLGSNQPQHF. The DNA for the CDR3 is TGTGCCTGGAGTCCAGGGAGCCCCTTGGGTAGCAATCAGCCCCAGCATTTT.